This T cell receptor beta chain is from a study of early T cells in non-severe SARS-CoV-2 infection. Each CDR3 protein gets one entry after TCRdb re-called the 5' RACE reads with MiXCR. The sample holds approximately 79,000 distinct CDR3 sequences, roughly 13% seen once. There are 14 residues in the CDR3. Deletions cut 6 bases from V and 0 bases from J, with 8 bases between. CDR1 and CDR2 from the germline V gene are SNHLY and FYNNEI. The sample taken for sequencing was whole blood. The receptor was derived from an adult who was a healthcare worker with PCR-confirmed SARS-CoV-2 infection or an uninfected control (not recorded which). V gene TRBV2 combines with J gene TRBJ1-4; possibly TRBD1 for D (5 bases). CDR3 amino acids: CASRRQTTNEKLFF. DNA of the CDR3: TGTGCCAGCAGGCGACAGACAACTAATGAAAAACTGTTTTTT. The entire variable domain, with the rest obtained from reference TRBV2 and TRBJ1-4, is as follows: EPEVTQTPSHQVTQMGQEVILRCVPISNHLYFYWYRQILGQKVEFLVSFYNNEISEKSEIFDDQFSVERPDGSNFTLKIRSTKLEDSAMYFCASRRQTTNEKLFFGSGTQLSVL.